Below are 15 T cell receptor beta chains sequenced from a single sample in a study of cytomegalovirus exposure and HLA in healthy donors. The repertoire was sequenced with immunoSEQ multiplex PCR; TCRdb's copy has only in-frame clones and lacks some. The sample consists of about 98,000 clones, over 75% of them appearing once. The sample taken for sequencing was PBMCs. These receptors originate from a man aged 18 to 29 in good health and CMV-seropositive.

This chain joins TRBV7-9 and TRBJ2-7, with D possibly TRBD1 on 6 matching bases. Deletions cut 1 base from V and 7 bases from J, with 17 bases between. The germline V gene has CDR1 SEHNR and CDR2 FQNEAQ (reference sequence). The CDR3 is 15 amino acids. CDR3 nucleotide sequence: TGTGCCAGCAGCTTAGTCGCCGGGACATCTTGGGAGCAGTACTTC. Translating it yields CASSLVAGTSWEQYF. The full variable domain, completed using reference TRBV7-9 and TRBJ2-7, is DTGVSQNPRHKITKRGQNVTFRCDPISEHNRLYWYRQTLGQGPEFLTYFQNEAQLEKSRLLSDRFSAERPKGSFSTLEIQRTEQGDSAMYLCASSLVAGTSWEQYFGPGTRLTVT.

The chain has TRBV18 and TRBJ1-4; the D is unclear. The germline CDR1 and CDR2 sequences are KGHSH and LQKENI. The CDR3 is 15 amino acids. V was pared by 3 bases and J by 8 bases, with 16 bases between. CDR3 loop: CASSPFDTEGEKLFF. In DNA form, the CDR3 reads TGTGCCAGCTCACCCTTTGATACTGAGGGCGAAAAACTGTTTTTT.

The chain employs TRBV12-5 and TRBJ2-1, with 10 bases lining up with TRBD2. Trimming cost V 0 bases and J 2 bases; bases outside gene matches: 1. This CDR3 is built from 16 residues. Germline CDR1 reads LGHNT; CDR2 reads FRNRAP. CDR3 region: CASGLVAGGPYNEQFF. CDR3 in DNA: TGTGCTAGTGGTTTGGTAGCGGGAGGGCCCTACAATGAGCAGTTCTTC.

CDR3 in DNA: TGTGCCAGCAGCTTAGGGGACTCCCAAGAGACCCAGTACTTC. Amino acid sequence: CASSLGDSQETQYF. This chain connects TRBV13 to TRBJ2-5, with D possibly being TRBD2 (5 bases). The CDR3 extends over 14 amino acids. V was pared by 0 bases and J by 1 base, with 6 bases between. Germline loops: CDR1 PRHDT, CDR2 FYEKMQ (reference sequence).

V is TRBV5-1 and J is TRBJ2-1; TRBD1 aligns across 8 bases. V was clipped by 0 bases and J by 5 bases; unmatched bases: 1. CDR1 is SGHRS, CDR2 YFSETQ, per germline. The CDR3 is 14 amino acids. The CDR3 sequence: CASSLDRGNNEQFF. CDR3 in DNA: TGCGCCAGCAGCTTGGACAGGGGGAACAATGAGCAGTTCTTC.

The V call is TRBV6-6, the J call TRBJ2-1; TRBD2 might be the D (6 bases). CDR1 and CDR2 from the germline V gene are MNHNY and SVGAGI (reference sequence). V was shortened by 6 bases and J by 6 bases, with 15 bases between the two germline ends. This CDR3 comprises 14 residues. The CDR3 DNA reads as TGTGCCAGCAGGGATTCGCAGGGAGGCAATGAGCAGTTCTTC. It translates to CASRDSQGGNEQFF.

The V call is TRBV4-1, the J call TRBJ2-7, with D perhaps TRBD2 (5 bases). Trimming removed 4 bases at V and 7 bases at J, with 14 bases between. Germline V gives CDR1 MGHRA, CDR2 YSYEKL. The CDR3 covers 13 residues. CDR3 loop: CASSPVASWEQYF. CDR3 DNA: TGCGCCAGCAGCCCCGTGGCTAGCTGGGAGCAGTACTTC.

This clone has a single count. This chain joins TRBV11-3 and TRBJ1-2; perhaps TRBD1 as D (6 bases). The V gene lost 6 bases and the J gene lost 2 bases, with 10 bases spanning the gap. The CDR3 has 13 residues. The germline CDR1 and CDR2 sequences are SGHNT and YENEEA. The CDR3 nucleotides read TGTGCCAGCAGTTCGACAGGCAACTATGGCTACACCTTC. Protein: CASSSTGNYGYTF.

The sample holds one count of this clone. The chain recombines TRBV5-1 with TRBJ1-1; TRBD1 is a possible D gene (6 bases). The CDR3 contains 13 residues. V was cut by 4 bases and J by 6 bases, with 13 bases left in between. Per germline, CDR1 SGHRS and CDR2 YFSETQ. The CDR3 DNA reads as TGCGCCAGCAGCGTACAGGGAAGTTCTGAAGCTTTCTTT. As protein: CASSVQGSSEAFF.

CDR3 nucleotide sequence: TGTGCCAGCAGTGACAGACAGTTTAGCAATGAGCAGTTCTTC. This translates into CASSDRQFSNEQFF. The rearrangement joins TRBV2 to TRBJ2-1; a possible D gene is TRBD1 (5 bases). Germline V lookup: CDR1 SNHLY, CDR2 FYNNEI. The CDR3 extends over 14 amino acids. V dropped 3 bases and J dropped 6 bases, with 12 bases sitting between them.

This rearrangement joins TRBV7-8 to TRBJ2-2; the match to TRBD2 covers 7 bases. CDR3 length equals 15 residues. After removal of 3 bases from V and 6 bases from J, the junction contained 7 bases not matched to a gene. CDR1 and CDR2 from the germline V gene are SGHVS and FQNEAQ. The CDR3 here is CASSFGGGGAGELFF. The CDR3 DNA follows: TGTGCCAGCAGCTTCGGCGGGGGAGGGGCCGGGGAGCTGTTTTTT.

The V gene is TRBV5-6, the J gene TRBJ1-4; TRBD1 aligns across 8 bases. Trimming cost V 3 bases and J 2 bases; bases outside gene matches: 6. The germline gives CDR1 SGHDT, CDR2 YYEEEE. The CDR3 length is 16 residues. The CDR3 nucleotides read TGTGCCAGCAGCTGGGGAACAGGGGGTACTAATGAAAAACTGTTTTTT. This encodes CASSWGTGGTNEKLFF.

This clone was seen just once. The chain carries TRBV5-6 and TRBJ2-3; D might be TRBD2 (6 bases). Germline V gene sequence: CDR1 SGHDT, CDR2 YYEEEE. The CDR3 is 13 residues long. Trimming pared 4 bases from V and 2 bases from J, leaving 8 bases between. In DNA, the CDR3 is TGTGCCAGCAGCAGGGACTTCACAGATACGCAGTATTTT. Translated, it gives CASSRDFTDTQYF.

This clone occurred once. V is TRBV7-3 and J is TRBJ2-7, with 7 bases matching TRBD1. V trimming: 5 bases; J trimming: 3 bases; junction bases outside the gene matches: 10. Germline CDR1 reads SGHTA; CDR2 reads FQGTGA. The CDR3 length is 15 residues. The CDR3: CASSLSRDSGYEQYF. The CDR3 DNA reads as TGTGCCAGCAGCCTATCCCGGGACAGCGGCTACGAGCAGTACTTC.

This chain uses TRBV7-9 with TRBJ2-6, with D possibly being TRBD2 (5 bases). V dropped 10 bases and J dropped 0 bases, with 7 bases sitting between them. This CDR3 is built from 13 residues. CDR1 is SEHNR, CDR2 FQNEAQ, per germline (reference sequence). Here the CDR3 reads CATRDSGANVLTF. Here the CDR3 DNA reads TGTGCCACCCGGGACTCTGGGGCCAACGTCCTGACTTTC.